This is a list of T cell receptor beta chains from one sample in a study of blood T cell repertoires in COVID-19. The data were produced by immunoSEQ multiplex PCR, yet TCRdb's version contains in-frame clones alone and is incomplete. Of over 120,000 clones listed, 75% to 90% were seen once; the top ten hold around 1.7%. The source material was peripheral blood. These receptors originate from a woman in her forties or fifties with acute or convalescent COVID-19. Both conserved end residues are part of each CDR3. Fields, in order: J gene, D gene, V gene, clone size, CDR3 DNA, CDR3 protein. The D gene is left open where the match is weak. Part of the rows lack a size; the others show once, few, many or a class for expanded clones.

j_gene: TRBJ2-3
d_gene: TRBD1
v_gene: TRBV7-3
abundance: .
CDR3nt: TGTGCCAGCAGCTTAAGACAGGGGGGCACAGATACGCAGTATTTT
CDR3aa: CASSLRQGGTDTQYF

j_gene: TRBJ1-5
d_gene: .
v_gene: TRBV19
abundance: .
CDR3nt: TGTGCCAGTAGTAAAGTCCACCGGGGCAATCAGCCCCAGCATTTT
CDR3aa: CASSKVHRGNQPQHF

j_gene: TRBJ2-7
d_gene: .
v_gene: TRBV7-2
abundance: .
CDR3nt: TGTGCCAGCAGCTTAAGTGGCGGTGTCTACGAGCAGTACTTC
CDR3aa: CASSLSGGVYEQYF

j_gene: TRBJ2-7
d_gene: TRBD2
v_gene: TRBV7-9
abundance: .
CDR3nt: TGTGCCAGCAGCTTAGTCGGCGGGAGGCCCTCCTACGAGCAGTACTTC
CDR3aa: CASSLVGGRPSYEQYF

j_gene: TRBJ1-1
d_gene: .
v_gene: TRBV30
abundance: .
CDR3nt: TGTGCCTGGAGTGTGGGGGGGGCTGAAGCTTTCTTT
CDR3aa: CAWSVGGAEAFF

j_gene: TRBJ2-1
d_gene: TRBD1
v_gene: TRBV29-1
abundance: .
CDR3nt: TGCAGCGTCCACGGACAGGGGGCAGGTGAGCAGTTCTTC
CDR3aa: CSVHGQGAGEQFF

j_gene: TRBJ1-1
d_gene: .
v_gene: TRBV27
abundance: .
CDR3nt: TGTGCCAGCAGCCCCCAGGTGATGAACACTGAAGCTTTCTTT
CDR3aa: CASSPQVMNTEAFF

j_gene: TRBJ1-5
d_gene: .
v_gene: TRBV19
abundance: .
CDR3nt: TGTGCCAGTAGTGATTCCAGGGGTCATCAGCCCCAGCATTTT
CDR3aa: CASSDSRGHQPQHF

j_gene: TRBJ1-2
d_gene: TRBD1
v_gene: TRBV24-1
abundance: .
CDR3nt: TGTGCCATCGCCACCGGGACAGGGGGCAACTATGGCTACACCTTC
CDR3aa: CAIATGTGGNYGYTF

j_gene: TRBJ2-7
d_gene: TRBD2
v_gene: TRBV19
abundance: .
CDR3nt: TGTGCCAGTAGTATGGCGGGAGAATACGAGCAGTACTTC
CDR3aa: CASSMAGEYEQYF

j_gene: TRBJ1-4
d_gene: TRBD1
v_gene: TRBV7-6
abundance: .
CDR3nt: TGTGCCAGCAGCCCCTCCGGGACAGGGGGTGAAAAACTGTTTTTT
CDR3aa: CASSPSGTGGEKLFF

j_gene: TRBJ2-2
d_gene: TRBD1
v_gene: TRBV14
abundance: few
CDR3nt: TGTGCCAGCAGCCAAATGGCGGGACAGGGAAACACCGGGGAGCTGTTTTTT
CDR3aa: CASSQMAGQGNTGELFF

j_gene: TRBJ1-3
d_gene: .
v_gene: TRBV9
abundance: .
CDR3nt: TGTGCCAGCAGCCCTCAGGGTGGCAACACCATATATTTT
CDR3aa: CASSPQGGNTIYF

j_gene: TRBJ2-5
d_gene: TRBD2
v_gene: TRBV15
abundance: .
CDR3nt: TGTGCCACCAGCAGGCGCAGACTAGCTCGGGCCGAGACCCAGTACTTC
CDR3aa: CATSRRRLARAETQYF

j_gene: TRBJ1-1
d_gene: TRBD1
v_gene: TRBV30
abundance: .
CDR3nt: TGTGCCTGGGACAGGGAATACACTGAAGCTTTCTTT
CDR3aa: CAWDREYTEAFF

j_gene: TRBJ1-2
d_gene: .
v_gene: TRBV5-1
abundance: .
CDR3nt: TGCGCCAGCAGACAAGGACAGCTCTATGGCTACACCTTC
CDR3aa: CASRQGQLYGYTF

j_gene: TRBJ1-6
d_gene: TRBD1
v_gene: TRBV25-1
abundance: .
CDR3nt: TGTGCCAGCAGAGCGGGACAGGGGAATTCACCCCTCCACTTT
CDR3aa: CASRAGQGNSPLHF

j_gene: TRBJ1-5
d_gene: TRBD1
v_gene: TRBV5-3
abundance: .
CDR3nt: TGTGCCAGAAGCAGACCCGGGACAGGGGATCAGCCCCAGCATTTT
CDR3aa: CARSRPGTGDQPQHF

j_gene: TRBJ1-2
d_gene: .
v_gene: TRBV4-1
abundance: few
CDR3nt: TGCGCCAGCAGCCAGGAACAGGGCAGAGGTAACTATGGCTACACCTTC
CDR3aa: CASSQEQGRGNYGYTF

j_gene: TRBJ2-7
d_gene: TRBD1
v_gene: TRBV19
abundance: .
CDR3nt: TGTGCCAGCGGACAGGGCGCGTACGAGCAGTACTTC
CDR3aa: CASGQGAYEQYF

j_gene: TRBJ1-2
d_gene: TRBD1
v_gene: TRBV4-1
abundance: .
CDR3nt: TGCGCCAGCAGCCAAGTGTGGACAGGGGACTATGGCTACACCTTC
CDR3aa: CASSQVWTGDYGYTF

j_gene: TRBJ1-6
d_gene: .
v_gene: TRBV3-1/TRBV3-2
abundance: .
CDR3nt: TGTGCCAGCAGCCAAGTCCGGGTGCGCTCCTATAATTCACCCCTCCACTTT
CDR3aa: CASSQVRVRSYNSPLHF

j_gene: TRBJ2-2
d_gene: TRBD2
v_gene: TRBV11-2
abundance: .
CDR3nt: TGTGCCAGCAGCAAGCGACTAGCGGGAGGCGGGGAGCTGTTTTTT
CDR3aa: CASSKRLAGGGELFF

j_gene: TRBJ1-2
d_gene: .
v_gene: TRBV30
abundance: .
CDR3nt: TGTGCCTGGAGTGTGGGGAGCTTTCGGGATGGCTACACCTTC
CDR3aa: CAWSVGSFRDGYTF

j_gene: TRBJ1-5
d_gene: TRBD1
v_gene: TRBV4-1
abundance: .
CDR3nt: TGCGCCAGCAGCCAATTTGTTGCAGGGGGTCATCAGCCCCAGCATTTT
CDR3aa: CASSQFVAGGHQPQHF

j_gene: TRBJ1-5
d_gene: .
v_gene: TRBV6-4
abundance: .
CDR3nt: TGTGCCAGCAGCGACGACAGACGTAAGAATCAGCCCCAGCATTTT
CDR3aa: CASSDDRRKNQPQHF

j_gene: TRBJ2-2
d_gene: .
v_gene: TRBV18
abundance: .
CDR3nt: TGTGCCAGCTCACCAGAGATCCGTCCCGGGGAGCTGTTTTTT
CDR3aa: CASSPEIRPGELFF

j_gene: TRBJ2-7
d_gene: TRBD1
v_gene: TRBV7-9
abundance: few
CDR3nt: TGTGCCAGCAGCCCGGGGACAGGTTTCTACGAGCAGTACTTC
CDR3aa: CASSPGTGFYEQYF

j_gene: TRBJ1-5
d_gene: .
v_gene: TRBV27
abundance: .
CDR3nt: TGTGCCAGCAGTTTATCATTTCCAGACAGTAGCAATCAGCCCCAGCATTTT
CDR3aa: CASSLSFPDSSNQPQHF

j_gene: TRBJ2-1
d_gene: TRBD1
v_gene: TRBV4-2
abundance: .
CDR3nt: TGTGCCAGCAGCCCTCTAAGTCGGACAGGGGTTAACAATGAGCAGTTCTTC
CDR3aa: CASSPLSRTGVNNEQFF

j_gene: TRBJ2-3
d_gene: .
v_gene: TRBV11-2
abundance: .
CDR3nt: TGTGCCAGCAGCCCGGGGTATACATACACAGATACGCAGTATTTT
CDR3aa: CASSPGYTYTDTQYF

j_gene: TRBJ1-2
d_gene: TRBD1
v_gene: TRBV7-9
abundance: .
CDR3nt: TGTGCCAGCAGAAGACAGGGTTATGGCTACACCTTC
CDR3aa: CASRRQGYGYTF

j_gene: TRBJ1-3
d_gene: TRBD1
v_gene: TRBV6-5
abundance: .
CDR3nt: TGTGCCAGCAGTTACCTCAGGGGGGACCCTGGAAACACCATATATTTT
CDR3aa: CASSYLRGDPGNTIYF

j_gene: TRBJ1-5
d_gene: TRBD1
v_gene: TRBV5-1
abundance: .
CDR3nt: TGCGCCAGCAGCCCAGACAGGGGCAATCAGCCCCAGCATTTT
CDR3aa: CASSPDRGNQPQHF

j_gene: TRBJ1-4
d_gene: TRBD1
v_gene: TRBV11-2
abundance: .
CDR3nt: TGTGCCAGCAGCTATTCGGGACAGGGCCATGAAAAACTGTTTTTT
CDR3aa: CASSYSGQGHEKLFF

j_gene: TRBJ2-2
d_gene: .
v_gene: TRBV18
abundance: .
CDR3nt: TGTGCCAGCTCACCAATTTTACAGATCACCGGGGAGCTGTTTTTT
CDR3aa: CASSPILQITGELFF

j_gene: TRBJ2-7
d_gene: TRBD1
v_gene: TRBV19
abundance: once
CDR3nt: TGTGCCAGTAGTTCAACCTGGGGACAGGGGATCTCCTACGAGCAGTACTTC
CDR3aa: CASSSTWGQGISYEQYF

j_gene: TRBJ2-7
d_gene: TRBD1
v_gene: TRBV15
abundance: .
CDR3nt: TGTGCCACCAGCAGAAGACCGACAGGGGGGAGGGACGAGCAGTACTTC
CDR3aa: CATSRRPTGGRDEQYF

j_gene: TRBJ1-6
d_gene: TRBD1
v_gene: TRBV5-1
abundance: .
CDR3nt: TGCGCCAGCAGCTTGGAAGGCAGGGGGAATTCACCCCTCCACTTT
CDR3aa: CASSLEGRGNSPLHF

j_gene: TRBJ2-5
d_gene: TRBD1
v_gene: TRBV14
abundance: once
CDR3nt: TGTGCCAGCAGCCAAGTGGGAGGACAGGGCCGGACCCAGTACTTC
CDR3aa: CASSQVGGQGRTQYF

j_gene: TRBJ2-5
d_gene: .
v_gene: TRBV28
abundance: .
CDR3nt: TGTGCCAGCAGTGGGGGGGCGGTTTTACAAGAGACCCAGTACTTC
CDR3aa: CASSGGAVLQETQYF

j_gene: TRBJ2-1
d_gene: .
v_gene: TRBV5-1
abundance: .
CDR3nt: TGCGCCAGCACCGGACAGAGCTCCTACAATGAGCAGTTCTTC
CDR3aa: CASTGQSSYNEQFF

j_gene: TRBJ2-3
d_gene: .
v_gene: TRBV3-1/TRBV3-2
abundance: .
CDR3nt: TGTGCCAGCAGCCAAGACTCAGCTAGCGGCACAGATACGCAGTATTTT
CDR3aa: CASSQDSASGTDTQYF

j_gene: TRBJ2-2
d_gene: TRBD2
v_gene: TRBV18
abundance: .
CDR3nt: TGTGCCAGCTCACTGCAACTAGCGGGTGACGGGGAGCTGTTTTTT
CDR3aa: CASSLQLAGDGELFF

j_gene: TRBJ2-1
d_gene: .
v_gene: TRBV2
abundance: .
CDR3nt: TGTGCCAGCAGTGCTTGGGCGGGGCAGTTCTTC
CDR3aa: CASSAWAGQFF

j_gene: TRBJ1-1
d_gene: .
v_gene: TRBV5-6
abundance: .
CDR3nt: TGTGCCAGCAGCTTTTCCTCTGAAGCTTTCTTT
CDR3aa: CASSFSSEAFF

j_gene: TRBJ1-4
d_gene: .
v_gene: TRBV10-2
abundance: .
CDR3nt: TGCGCCAGGGTACGGTCGGGGAATGAAAAACTGTTTTTT
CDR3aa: CARVRSGNEKLFF

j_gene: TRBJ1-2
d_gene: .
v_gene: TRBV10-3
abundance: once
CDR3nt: TGTGCCATCAGTGTGGGGCCCGACCCCAGCACGTATGGCTACACCTTC
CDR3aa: CAISVGPDPSTYGYTF

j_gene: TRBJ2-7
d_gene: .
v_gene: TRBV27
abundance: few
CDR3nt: TGTGCCAGCAGTTTAGGAGAGCCCTACGAGCAGTACTTC
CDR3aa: CASSLGEPYEQYF

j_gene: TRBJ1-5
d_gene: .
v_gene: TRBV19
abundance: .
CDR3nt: TGTGCCAGTAGTATTACAGAGATACAGCCCCAGCATTTT
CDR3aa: CASSITEIQPQHF

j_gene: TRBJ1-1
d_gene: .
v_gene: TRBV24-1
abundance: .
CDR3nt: TGTGCCACCAGTGAATCCTCTGGACAGAGTGCTTTCTTT
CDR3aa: CATSESSGQSAFF

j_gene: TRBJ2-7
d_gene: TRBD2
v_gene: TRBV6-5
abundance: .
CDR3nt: TGTGCCGCTCAATTAGCGGGAGAGAACGAGCAGTACTTC
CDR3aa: CAAQLAGENEQYF

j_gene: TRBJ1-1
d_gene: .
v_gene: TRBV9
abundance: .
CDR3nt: TGTGCCAGCAGCCCCCGAGGGCTAACACGGAACACTGAAGCTTTCTTT
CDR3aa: CASSPRGLTRNTEAFF

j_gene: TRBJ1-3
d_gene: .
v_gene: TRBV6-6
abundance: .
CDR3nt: TGTGCCAGCAGTTACCAGGGAAACACCATATATTTT
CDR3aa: CASSYQGNTIYF

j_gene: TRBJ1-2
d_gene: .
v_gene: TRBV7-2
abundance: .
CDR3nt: TGTGCCAGCAGCTTATACGGGTCCGGCTACACCTTC
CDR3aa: CASSLYGSGYTF

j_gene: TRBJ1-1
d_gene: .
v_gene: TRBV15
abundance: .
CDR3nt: TGTGCCACCAGCAGAGATCTAGGTTTGACTGAAGCTTTCTTT
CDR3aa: CATSRDLGLTEAFF

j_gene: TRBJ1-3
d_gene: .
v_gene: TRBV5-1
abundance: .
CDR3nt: TGCGCCAGCAGCTTGACCGGGATCCAATATGGAAACACCATATATTTT
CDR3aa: CASSLTGIQYGNTIYF

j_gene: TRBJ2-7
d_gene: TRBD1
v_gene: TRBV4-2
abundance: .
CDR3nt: TGTGCCAGCAGCCAAGACCAGACAGGGAATTACGAGCAGTACTTC
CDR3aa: CASSQDQTGNYEQYF

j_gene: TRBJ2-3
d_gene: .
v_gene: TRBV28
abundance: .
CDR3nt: TGTGCCAGCAACAACCCGGGACTCGGCACAGATACGCAGTATTTT
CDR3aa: CASNNPGLGTDTQYF

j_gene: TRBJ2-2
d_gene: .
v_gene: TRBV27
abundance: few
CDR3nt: TGTGCCAGGGGATATGGTGGGAGCGGGGAGCTGTTTTTT
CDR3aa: CARGYGGSGELFF